This T cell receptor beta chain appears in the sequencing data of a study of shared clonotypes between healthy human individuals (dated by TCRdb to 2020 to 2022). A note on the overall study: A few men and a couple of women, aged 18 to 49 years, made up the cohort. Libraries were prepared and TCR repertoires were sequenced by different laboratories using diverse techniques, in order to increase sequencing depth and limit assay-specific biases. Per donor, three plates each were used for CD4 naive and CD4 memory, two for CD8 naive, and one for CD8 memory. The study deeply sequenced blood TCR repertoires of several healthy adults to estimate repertoire size and the extent of clonotype sharing between individuals. Between about 0.9 and 9 billion PBMCs per donor were obtained by leukapheresis.

Healthy HIV-negative adults with no recently reported acute infections or vaccinations were included as donors. All donors were Caucasian adults living in Nashville, Tennessee, USA. CD4+ T cells were enriched by magnetic negative selection; naive cells were then positively selected on CD45RA, and the negative fraction formed the memory subset. Blood was obtained by leukapheresis, after which PBMCs were separated by Ficoll-Histopaque density gradient centrifugation and cryopreserved in liquid nitrogen vapor phase. Analytical flow cytometry was used to check the purity and quantity of every magnetically sorted T cell population. Genomic DNA was isolated from every sorted fraction and measured by UV absorbance on a Nanodrop 2000c. Cut back by 1 base and 7 bases, the V and J ends lie 11 bases apart. From its cysteine to its phenylalanine, the CDR3 spans 13 amino acids. Kept here is only the CDR3 DNA, which spans 39 bases and is read in frame from base 1. The germline V gene supplies CDR1 SGHRS and CDR2 YFSETQ.

For this clone: Its specific antigen is unknown. The input lacks base qualities; no much larger clone sits a single base away.

Using the deep immunoSEQ assay, TCR CDR3 regions were amplified from genomic DNA by multiplex PCR. Extracted genomic DNA from each cell subset was spread evenly across all wells of several immunoSEQ 96-well plates, with each plate serving as a replicate. For sorted subsets, roughly 0.2 ug genomic DNA, equal to about 30,000 T cell genomes, was loaded into each replicate PCR. The purified libraries were quantified using a Qubit 3.0 fluorometer, sized with a Bioanalyzer 2100, and then quantified again using the KAPA Library Quantification kit. Each immunoSEQ 96-well plate was sequenced on its own single-read 150-cycle Illumina NextSeq 550 flow cell. The paper's data handling went like this. Because only junctional sequences without quality scores were contained in the immunoSEQ output, filtering matching that applied to full-length reads could not be performed. To assign V/J genes and CDR3, sequences were annotated using PyIR, a Python wrapper for IgBLAST v1.9, with IMGT germline references. Reads were removed for weak V/J assignments (E-value above 1e-6), missing CDR3, stop codons, out-of-frame junctions, or ambiguous translated residues. A V3J clonotype was defined by an identical inferred V gene, J gene, and CDR3 amino acid sequence. Percentage overlap between repertoires was computed as shared unique clonotypes divided by the size of the smaller repertoire. Repertoire richness was assessed with RTK rarefaction, the Chao1 estimator, and Recon v2.1 estimates of unobserved clonotypes. For all TCRbeta clonotypes obtained by the gDNA method from four donors, generation probabilities were computed with OLGA. TCRdb stores this immuneACCESS table with in-frame sequences only. Part of the clones is absent; in the studies checked, under half of the shortfall reflects unresolved V genes, and no reason is known for the rest. V and J calls and clone size are given by that table; D and trimming were obtained from the DNA. In all, the sample holds hundreds of thousands of clones, and about 80% of those were seen once. In total, the top ten clones hold around 2% of the sample.

The research as a whole found: Rarefaction of sorted-subset datasets indicated incomplete sequencing despite the large sequencing depth. Based on pairwise subsampling, the degree of clonotype sharing among donors was expected to be affected by sequencing depth. Compared with non-shared clonotypes, the clonotypes found in all four sorted-subset donors had higher generation probabilities. Across a handful of donors, 4.5% to 6.5% of naive CD4, around 3.5% of naive CD8, roughly 2.3% of memory CD4, and under 0.45% of memory CD8 clonotypes were shared. Sampling was limited to blood, and TCR repertoires in tissue likely differ from TCR repertoires in blood. Naive subsets generally had larger estimated clonotype richness than memory subsets did. The genetic and exposure-history diversity represented was limited by the small number of donors.

This TCR was recovered from a woman in her 30s in good health. The chain is assembled from TRBV5-1 and TRBJ1-2, with no confidently assigned D gene. Sequencing used memory CD4+ T cells sorted from blood. The cell subset or site label for this specimen denotes: CD45RA-negative fraction. The CDR3: CASSLWGAGGYTF. DNA sequence: TGCGCCAGCAGCTTGTGGGGAGCGGGTGGCTACACCTTC.